What follows is one TCR beta chain and its context. The antigen remains undetermined. TCRdb re-derived calls from the RT-PCR reads in MiXCR, one entry per CDR3 protein. In the table there are thousands of distinct CDR3 sequences, about 90% of which are singletons. Trimming pared 0 bases from V and 5 bases from J, leaving 5 bases between. Looked up from germline, CDR1 is SGHAT and CDR2 is FQDESV (reference sequence). This CDR3 has 13 residues. The sample belongs to a study of yellow fever vaccine responses in identical twins. Study conclusions and caveats: Twins' vaccine T cell responses reportedly seemed partly convergent and partly personalized.

This material consisted of T cells from blood (PBMCs), unsorted or a sorted subset (not recorded which), taken before or after yellow fever vaccination (not recorded which). The sequence was collected from a woman between 18 and 29 years old who received the yellow fever vaccine. The chain combines TRBV11-1 with TRBJ1-5; TRBD1 is a possible D gene (5 bases). CDR3 sequence: CASSLARDQPQHF. The CDR3 coding sequence is TGTGCCAGCAGCTTAGCCAGGGATCAGCCCCAGCATTTT.